This T cell receptor (beta chain) was captured in a study of blood T cell repertoires in COVID-19. Overall study context: Nucleic acid was either cDNA or gDNA, and it came from T cells, B-cell-depleted T cells, or PBMCs.

Data came from immunoSEQ multiplex PCR; TCRdb stores just in-frame clones and leaves some out. The sample lists roughly 62,000 clones; about four fifths were seen once. The CDR3 has 12 residues. V lost 1 base and J lost 7, with 7 bases in between. Germline V gene sequence: CDR1 MNHEY, CDR2 SMNVEV (reference sequence). The sample was peripheral blood. The receptor was isolated from a human donor in a cohort sampled during active COVID-19. The V call is TRBV27, the J call TRBJ2-5; no firm D call. The CDR3 region is CASSLWAGTQYF. In nucleotides, the CDR3 is TGTGCCAGCAGTTTATGGGCCGGGACCCAGTACTTC.